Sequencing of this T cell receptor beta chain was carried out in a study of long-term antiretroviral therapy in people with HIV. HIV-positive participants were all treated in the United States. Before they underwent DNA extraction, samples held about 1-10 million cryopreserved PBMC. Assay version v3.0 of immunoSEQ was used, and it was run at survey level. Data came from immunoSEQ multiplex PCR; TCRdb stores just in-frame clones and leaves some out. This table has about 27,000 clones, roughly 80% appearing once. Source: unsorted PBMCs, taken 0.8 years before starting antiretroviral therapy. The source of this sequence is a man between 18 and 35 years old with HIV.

The CDR3 DNA reads as TGTGCCAGCAGTGAAGGACAGGGGGACTACAATGAGCAGTTCTTC. Residues: CASSEGQGDYNEQFF. The rearrangement uses TRBV6-1 and TRBJ2-1; 9 bases are a match to TRBD1. V lost 1 base to trimming and J lost 3 bases; unmatched junction nucleotides: 1. This CDR3 comprises 15 residues. In germline, CDR1 is MNHNS, CDR2 SASEGT.